This TCR beta chain was identified during a study of T cells expressing NK-cell markers. Whole-study context: Investigators obtained TCR beta repertoires from sorted CD3+CD56+NKG2C+, CD3+CD56+NKG2C- and CD3+CD56-NKG2C+ T cells.

The CDR3 loop spans 11 amino acids. TCRdb processed the 5' RACE reads again and assigns one entry to each CDR3 protein, with no DNA. Its table records hundreds of thousands of distinct CDR3 sequences. Sequenced input: blood T cells: a sorted CD56 or NKG2C T cell subset, CD4+ or CD8+ T cells, or bulk PBMC T cells (not recorded which). This clonotype was sampled from a man in his late teens or twenties in good health. The chain is built from TRBV12-3 or TRBV12-4 and TRBJ2-1; TCRdb indicates TRBD1, and absent DNA this call remains unverified. The CDR3 sequence is CASSPSGGQFF.